This T cell receptor (beta chain) was documented in a study of beta chain features in type 1 diabetes (dated by TCRdb to the late 2010s). A note on the overall study: Mean age, gender distribution, total cell number and subset yield did not differ between patients and healthy donors. A total of around 100 million sorted cells were examined across all samples, and RNA yield correlated strongly with the number of cells per subset. Whereas all 30 or so donors provided naive and central memory subsets, regulatory and stem cell-like memory subsets were isolated from just 8 patients and about eight healthy donors. In the study, TCRB repertoires of sorted circulating CD4+ T cell subsets from recently diagnosed type 1 diabetes patients were compared with those of matched healthy donors. What the research found in general, with its limitations: Because cDNA was sequenced instead of genomic DNA, activated cells with high expression could be over-represented, although the groups did not differ in activation or CD3 levels. Naive, central memory and regulatory TCRB repertoires appeared more similar among patients than among healthy donors. At VDJ recombination sites, type 1 diabetes patients had fewer insertions and more deleted nucleotides, which implies abnormalities in thymic rearrangement. Only small numbers of individuals were included in the HLA sub-analyses, which left unresolved whether HLA type had any influence on TCRB rearrangement. Type 1 diabetes patients showed a moderate but significant shortening of TCRB CDR3 length in all four CD4+ subsets. Shorter templates might have been favored by PCR, but patient and control samples were amplified and corrected together, so both groups would have been affected equally by any skew.

In regard to this clone: It lacks a known antigen. Per-base qualities were not stored, and no clone one base away is much larger.

A single peripheral blood draw of about 116 mL on average was collected from each donor into heparinised tubes. A BD FACSAria II was used to sort naive, central memory, regulatory and stem cell-like memory CD4+ T cells with a panel that included CD45RO, CCR7, CD25, CD127, CD95 and CD27. A purity above 98% was achieved for all sorted populations. Right away, PBMCs were isolated by Lymphoprep density gradient centrifugation and were stained directly, with no culture step. So that batch effects would be minimized, each experiment stained and sorted samples in pairs, pairing one healthy donor with one patient. The entire amount of isolated RNA was reverse transcribed using the High Capacity cDNA Reverse Transcription Kit, so the sequenced TCRB transcripts were expressed ones. Naive, central memory and regulatory T cell samples underwent deep immunoSEQ sequencing, averaging approximately 3.3 million total reads per sample. Sorted cells were lysed in RLT buffer and RNA was extracted with DNase-treated RNeasy Micro or Mini kits, depending on cell number. To prevent cross-contamination, each cell subset was processed individually, whereas patient and healthy donor samples were processed jointly. The immunoSEQ multiplex PCR was used to amplify TCRB sequences from cDNA, generating 87-bp fragments that spanned the CDR3 region. Sequencing of the amplicons was done on the Illumina HiSeq platform. On the study's bioinformatics: PCR bias was computationally corrected using synthetic template baselines, reads within Hamming distance 2 were collapsed, and singletons that could not be merged were discarded. Reads were aligned to IMGT to assign V, D and J genes, CDR3 length, and insertions or deletions at six rearrangement sites. Within each subset, clonotype counts were normalized to sorted cell number, and only after that were true diversity and Gini coefficients computed with the tcR R package. Repertoire sharing was quantified using the overlap coefficient calculated on TCRB nucleotide sequences. As a proxy for the pre-selection repertoire, out-of-frame TCRB sequences from naive cells were analyzed. Here the immuneACCESS table is served through TCRdb, limited to in-frame sequences with V and J called. Missing clones are a known gap in these copies; in checked studies unresolved V genes cover under half, and the rest lacks a known reason. V, J and clone size are taken as reported in that table, and D and trimming were inferred from the DNA itself. Recorded for this sample are fewer than 350,000 clones; over 14% of them occurred a single time. Clones ranked in the top ten supply less than 0.02% of the sample.

The sequence was collected from a man aged 18 to 30 with type 1 diabetes. Source material: naive CD4+ T cells from blood. The sample's cell subset or site label, decoded: true naive CD4+ T cells.

The nucleotides read TGTGCCAGCAGGCTCGGGACAGGGTGGTCCGGGGAGCTGTTTTTT. Translated, it reads CASRLGTGWSGELFF. The sequence is built from TRBV2 and TRBJ2-2, and 9 junction bases match TRBD1. The V end gives up 6 bases and the J end 6 bases, leaving 8 bases in the junction not matched to a gene. The CDR3 measures 15 amino acids from cysteine to phenylalanine. Only the CDR3 DNA is retained, 45 bases long and in frame from the first base. The germline V gene yields SNHLY for CDR1 and FYNNEI for CDR2.